This record looks at one T cell receptor beta chain sequence and its context. The sample comes from a study of graft-versus-host responses after intestinal transplantation. V lost 2 bases and J lost 5, with 7 bases in between. Germline CDR1 and CDR2: MNHNY and SVGAGI (reference sequence). The CDR3 runs to 14 residues. Sequencing used immunoSEQ multiplex PCR; TCRdb keeps in-frame clones, though not all of them. This sample has roughly 29,000 clones; around nine tenths occur once, and the top ten carry roughly 10%. J is TRBJ2-6 and V is TRBV6-6; TRBD1 or TRBD2 may be the D gene (5 bases each). The TCR sequence derives from a human patient who received an intestinal transplant, so some T cells may come from the graft donor. The input for sequencing was PBMCs, taken about 420 days after intestinal transplantation. In nucleotides, the CDR3 is TGTGCCAGCAGTTACACGGGGCGGGCCAACGTCCTGACTTTC. Encoded protein: CASSYTGRANVLTF.